A selection of T cell receptor beta chains follows, all from one sample in a study of T cells in tuberculosis. This table comes from immunoSEQ multiplex PCR, and its TCRdb copy is limited to in-frame clones, with some not included. This table holds more than 35,000 clones, roughly 96% found once. The source material was PBMCs. The receptors here all came from a donor aged 10-29 years with latent tuberculosis or without tuberculosis infection. The CDR3 runs from the conserved cysteine through the conserved F or W. A D gene is named only where the DNA matches it firmly. Size is stated for part of the rows, as once, few or many counts, or as a class when the clone is expanded.

d_gene | abundance | j_gene | v_gene | CDR3nt | CDR3aa
TRBD1 | NA | TRBJ2-7 | TRBV27 | TGTGCCAGCAGTCCACCACGACAGGGACCCCGCTCCTACGAGCAGTACTTC | CASSPPRQGPRSYEQYF
NA | NA | TRBJ2-6 | TRBV19 | TGTGCCAGTAACCCCGGGAGAGGGAGGCGCTCTGGGGCCAACGTCCTGACTTTC | CASNPGRGRRSGANVLTF
TRBD1 | NA | TRBJ2-7 | TRBV6-5 | TGTGCCAGCAGCAATCGGGACAGCTACGAGCAGTACTTC | CASSNRDSYEQYF
NA | NA | TRBJ1-1 | TRBV27 | TGTGCCAGCAGTCAGCCTGGGGGGAACGCTTTCTTT | CASSQPGGNAFF
NA | NA | TRBJ1-1 | TRBV6-1 | TGTGCCAGCAGTGAAGTAGGAGGGTATGTGACTGAAGCTTTCTTT | CASSEVGGYVTEAFF
NA | NA | TRBJ1-2 | TRBV20-1 | TGCAGGGGAGCAGGGCGGGAAGGCTACACCTTC | CRGAGREGYTF
TRBD2 | NA | TRBJ2-3 | TRBV7-3 | TGTGCCAGCAGCTTATTTCCCACCCCGGGACTAGCAACAGATACGCAGTATTTT | CASSLFPTPGLATDTQYF
NA | NA | TRBJ2-7 | TRBV30 | TGTGCCTGGAGGCGCGGGCCCTACGAGCAGTACTTC | CAWRRGPYEQYF
TRBD2 | NA | TRBJ2-7 | TRBV6-5 | TGTGCCAGTGCCCCCGGGACTAGCGGGACCTACGAGCAGTACTTC | CASAPGTSGTYEQYF
NA | NA | TRBJ1-1 | TRBV2 | TGTGCCAGCAGTGAAGAGCTGAACACTGAAGCTTTCTTT | CASSEELNTEAFF
TRBD1 | NA | TRBJ1-1 | TRBV11-2 | TGTGCCAGCAGCTCGGACAGGGGGAGCACTGAAGCTTTCTTT | CASSSDRGSTEAFF
TRBD2 | NA | TRBJ2-7 | TRBV19 | TGTGCCAGTAGTTACGCGGGGGGACTCTCCTACGAGCAGTACTTC | CASSYAGGLSYEQYF
NA | NA | TRBJ2-3 | TRBV2 | TGTGCCAGCAGTGAGGGGCCGGCAGATACGCAGTATTTT | CASSEGPADTQYF
TRBD2 | NA | TRBJ2-7 | TRBV19 | TGTGCCAGTAGTTCCGGACTAGCGGAGATGTACGAGCAGTACTTC | CASSSGLAEMYEQYF
NA | NA | TRBJ1-5 | TRBV15 | TGTGCCACCAGCAGGGGGGGGTACAATCAGCCCCAGCATTTT | CATSRGGYNQPQHF
NA | NA | TRBJ2-7 | TRBV5-1 | TGCGCCAGCAGCTTGGAAGGCGGGTACGAGCAGTACTTC | CASSLEGGYEQYF
NA | NA | TRBJ2-1 | TRBV7-9 | TGTGCCAGCAGCCCATCCCGGGACTTAAATGAGCAGTTCTTC | CASSPSRDLNEQFF
NA | NA | TRBJ1-3 | TRBV14 | TGTGCCAGCAGCCAAGATCAATCCCCGGGAACCATATATTTT | CASSQDQSPGTIYF
NA | NA | TRBJ1-1 | TRBV7-9 | TGTGCCAGCAGCTTCGGGAACACTGAAGCTTTCTTT | CASSFGNTEAFF
TRBD1 | NA | TRBJ2-1 | TRBV19 | TGTGCCAGTAGTCGGGACAGGGGGGGGAATGAGCAGTTCTTC | CASSRDRGGNEQFF
NA | once | TRBJ2-6 | TRBV27 | TGTGCCAGCAGTTTTCGGCAGACTTTCTCTGGGGCCAACGTCCTGACTTTC | CASSFRQTFSGANVLTF
NA | NA | TRBJ1-1 | TRBV29-1 | TGCAGCGGTGTTTGGGGCAGGGTTAAGGCTTTCTTT | CSGVWGRVKAFF
NA | NA | TRBJ1-2 | TRBV28 | TGTGCCACCAGCAGGACAACGACCTATGGCTACACCTTC | CATSRTTTYGYTF
TRBD1 | NA | TRBJ2-3 | TRBV5-1 | TGCGCCAGCAGCGAGGGGGCTAGTTACACAGATACGCAGTATTTT | CASSEGASYTDTQYF
NA | NA | TRBJ2-7 | TRBV5-1 | TGCGCCAGCTCGATCGCCGGCAGGGGATTGGACGAGCAGTACTTC | CASSIAGRGLDEQYF
NA | once | TRBJ1-1 | TRBV9 | TGTGCCAGCAGCGGCCTGGGAGGTCTCACTGAAGCTTTCTTT | CASSGLGGLTEAFF
NA | once | TRBJ1-2 | TRBV9 | TGTGCCAGCAGCGCCGAATTTCAGGGAAACTATGGCTACACCTTC | CASSAEFQGNYGYTF
TRBD1 | once | TRBJ1-5 | TRBV11-2 | TGTGCCAGCAGCTTAGGGACAGGGAATGAGCCCCAGCATTTT | CASSLGTGNEPQHF
NA | NA | TRBJ1-5 | TRBV21-1 | TGTGCCAGCAGCTCCTACACAATGGACAGGGGGCCGGAGCCCCAGCATTTT | CASSSYTMDRGPEPQHF
TRBD1 | once | TRBJ1-2 | TRBV10-3 | TGTGCCATCAGGTCTGATGGGACAGGGTATAATGGCTACACCTTC | CAIRSDGTGYNGYTF
NA | NA | TRBJ1-1 | TRBV19 | TGTGCCAGTAGTCCCCGAGCAGGGCGAACTGAAGCTTTCTTT | CASSPRAGRTEAFF
NA | NA | TRBJ1-4 | TRBV6-5 | TGTGCCAGCAGGGCCCGGGTGAATGAAAAACTGTTTTTT | CASRARVNEKLFF
NA | NA | TRBJ1-1 | TRBV27 | TGTGCCAGCAGTTTAGGGGCAGGTTTGAACACTGAAGCTTTCTTT | CASSLGAGLNTEAFF
NA | NA | TRBJ1-5 | TRBV10-1 | TGCGCCAGCAGTGAGTCTAACAGGCCCCAGCATTTT | CASSESNRPQHF
NA | medium-sized | TRBJ2-1 | TRBV6-1 | TGTGCCAGCAGTTGGGCGTCCAATGAGCAGTTCTTC | CASSWASNEQFF
NA | NA | TRBJ1-4 | TRBV6-1 | TGTGCCAGCATCCTCAGGGGTTCGGGTGAAAAACTGTTTTTT | CASILRGSGEKLFF
TRBD2 | NA | TRBJ2-7 | TRBV14 | TGTGCCAGCAGCCAAGATGGGGGAGGGGAGCAGTACTTC | CASSQDGGGEQYF
NA | NA | TRBJ1-3 | TRBV2 | TGTGCCAGCAGCGTCTCTATTAGCTCTGGAAACACCATATATTTT | CASSVSISSGNTIYF
NA | NA | TRBJ1-5 | TRBV6-1 | TGTGCCAGCAGTGAATGGGGGGGAGAGGGCAATCAGCCCCAGCATTTT | CASSEWGGEGNQPQHF
TRBD2 | NA | TRBJ2-1 | TRBV13 | TGTGCCAGCAGCCCCCCTAGCGGGGCCTACAATGAGCAGTTCTTC | CASSPPSGAYNEQFF
NA | NA | TRBJ1-5 | TRBV30 | TGTGCCTGGGGCGAGGGGGGGAATAGCAATCAGCCCCAGCATTTT | CAWGEGGNSNQPQHF
TRBD1 | NA | TRBJ1-2 | TRBV23-1 | TGCGCCAGCAGTCAATCGACCGGGGACAGGGATCGGCGCTATGGCTACACCTTC | CASSQSTGDRDRRYGYTF
NA | NA | TRBJ2-1 | TRBV7-9 | TGTGCCAGCAGCCCTGGGTGGAGTCACGAGCAGTTCTTC | CASSPGWSHEQFF
NA | NA | TRBJ2-5 | TRBV12-5 | TGTGCTAGTGGTTTATCTCAAGAGACCCAGTACTTC | CASGLSQETQYF
NA | NA | TRBJ2-1 | TRBV7-2 | TGTGCCAGCAGCCGGAGTCGAACTAGCTCCTACAATGAGCAGTTCTTC | CASSRSRTSSYNEQFF
NA | NA | TRBJ2-6 | TRBV7-9 | TGTGCCAGCAGCTCGCAAGGGGGGGGCAGGAAAACTTTC | CASSSQGGGRKTF
TRBD1 | NA | TRBJ1-1 | TRBV30 | TGTGCCTGGATTCGCTTTTCTCGGGACAGGGGAAAAGAACCTGAAGCTTTCTTT | CAWIRFSRDRGKEPEAFF
NA | NA | TRBJ1-1 | TRBV5-4 | TGTGCCAGCAGCTTGGTCCAGGGAGGGAGCACTGAAGCTTTCTTT | CASSLVQGGSTEAFF
TRBD1 | once | TRBJ1-1 | TRBV30 | TGTGCCTGGATTTCTGACAGGGGTACTGAAGCTTTCTTT | CAWISDRGTEAFF
TRBD2 | NA | TRBJ2-7 | TRBV6-1 | TGTGCCAGCAAGAGGGGCGGGGGAGAGTCCTACGAGCAGTACTTC | CASKRGGGESYEQYF
TRBD2 | NA | TRBJ2-7 | TRBV29-1 | TGCAGCGTTGAGCTAGCGGGAGAGGAATCCTACGAGCAGTACTTC | CSVELAGEESYEQYF
NA | NA | TRBJ1-1 | TRBV9 | TGTGCCAGCAGCGTAGCTTCGGCAGGGTGGGTGAACACTGAAGCTTTCTTT | CASSVASAGWVNTEAFF
TRBD1 | NA | TRBJ2-7 | TRBV15 | TGTGCCACCAGCCCCACAGGGGGTAGCTACGAGCAGTACTTC | CATSPTGGSYEQYF
TRBD1 | NA | TRBJ1-4 | TRBV27 | TGTGCCAGCAGTATACAGGGGGCAGGTAATGAAAAACTGTTTTTT | CASSIQGAGNEKLFF
NA | NA | TRBJ1-1 | TRBV4-1 | TGCGCCAGCAGCCAAGATGAGGTTTTTCGGAACACTGAAGCTTTCTTT | CASSQDEVFRNTEAFF
TRBD1 | once | TRBJ1-2 | TRBV6-5 | TGTGCCAGCAGTCCACAGACAGGGAATGGCTACACCTTC | CASSPQTGNGYTF
NA | NA | TRBJ1-1 | TRBV2 | TGTGCCAGCAGGGAGACAGACCTTAACACTGAAGCTTTCTTT | CASRETDLNTEAFF
NA | NA | TRBJ2-7 | TRBV5-1 | TGCGCCAGCAGCGGCGGGGATTCCTACGAGCAGTACTTC | CASSGGDSYEQYF
NA | NA | TRBJ1-2 | TRBV6-6 | TGTGCCAGCAGCCCCGGGAGGGCTAACTATGGCTACACCTTC | CASSPGRANYGYTF
TRBD1 | NA | TRBJ1-2 | TRBV2 | TGTGCCAGCAGTGAAGCCGGACAGGGAACCTATGGCTACACCTTC | CASSEAGQGTYGYTF